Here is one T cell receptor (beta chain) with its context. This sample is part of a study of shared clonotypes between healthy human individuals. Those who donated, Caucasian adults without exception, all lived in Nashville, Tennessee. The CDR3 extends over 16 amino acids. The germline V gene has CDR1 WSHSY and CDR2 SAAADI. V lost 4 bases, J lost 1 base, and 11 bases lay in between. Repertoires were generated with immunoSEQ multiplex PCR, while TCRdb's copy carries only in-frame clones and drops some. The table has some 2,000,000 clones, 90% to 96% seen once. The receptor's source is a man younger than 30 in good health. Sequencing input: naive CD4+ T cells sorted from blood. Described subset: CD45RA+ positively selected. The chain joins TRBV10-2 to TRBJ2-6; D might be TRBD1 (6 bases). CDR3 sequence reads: CASSGQGSSGANVLTF. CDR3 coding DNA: TGCGCCAGCAGTGGGCAGGGGAGTTCTGGGGCCAACGTCCTGACTTTC.